The clone carrying this T cell receptor beta chain was detected once. Its antigen is as yet unknown. Additional DNA sequences in this sample encode the identical CDR3. Here immunoSEQ multiplex PCR was the method, and the copy in TCRdb shows in-frame clones only, minus some. The sample consists of fewer than 130,000 clones, around 90% of them appearing once. The data were obtained in a study of T cell responses to AZD1222 COVID-19 vaccine. The study's findings and limits: Nearly half of unique spike-specific TCRs reportedly avoided B.1.351 and B.1.1.7 mutated regions. Repertoires were sampled only after the peak T cell response. The study found vaccine-associated CD4 TCRs spanning spike, dominant at 160-218 and 743-854.

CDR1 is LGHDT and CDR2 is YNNKEL in the germline V gene (reference sequence). The CDR3 has 11 amino acids. Trimming stripped 4 bases from V and 2 bases from J, with 2 bases between. The chain carries TRBV3-1 (or the pseudogene TRBV3-2) and TRBJ2-5; no reliable D call. The material sequenced was peripheral blood, taken on day 0 of AZD1222 vaccination. The TCR originated in an adult in good health. The CDR3 loop is CASSRQETQYF. CDR3 sequence (DNA): TGTGCCAGCAGCCGTCAAGAGACCCAGTACTTC.